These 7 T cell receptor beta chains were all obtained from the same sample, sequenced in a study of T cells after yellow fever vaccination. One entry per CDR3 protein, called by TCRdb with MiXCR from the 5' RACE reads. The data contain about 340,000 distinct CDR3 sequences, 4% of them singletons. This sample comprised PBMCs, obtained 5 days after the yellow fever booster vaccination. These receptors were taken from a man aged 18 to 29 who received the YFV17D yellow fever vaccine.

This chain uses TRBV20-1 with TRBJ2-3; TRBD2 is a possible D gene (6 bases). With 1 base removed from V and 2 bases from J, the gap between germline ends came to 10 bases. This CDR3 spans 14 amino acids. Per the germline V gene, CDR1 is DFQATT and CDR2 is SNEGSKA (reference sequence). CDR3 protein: CSARASGVTDTQYF. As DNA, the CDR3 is TGCAGTGCTAGAGCATCGGGGGTCACAGATACGCAGTATTTT.

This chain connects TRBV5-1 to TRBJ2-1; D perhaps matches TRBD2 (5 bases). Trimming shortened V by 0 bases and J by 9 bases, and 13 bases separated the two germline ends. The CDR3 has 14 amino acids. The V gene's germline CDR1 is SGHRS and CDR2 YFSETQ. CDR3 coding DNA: TGCGCCAGCAGCTTGGCCCTCAGTGGGAGTGAGCAGTTCTTC. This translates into CASSLALSGSEQFF.

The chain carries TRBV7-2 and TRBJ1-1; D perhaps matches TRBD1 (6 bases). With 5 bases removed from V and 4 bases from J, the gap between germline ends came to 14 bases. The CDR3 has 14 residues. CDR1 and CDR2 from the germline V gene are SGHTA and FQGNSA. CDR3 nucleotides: TGTGCCAGCAGCGTACAGGGACAAGGCACTGAAGCTTTCTTT. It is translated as CASSVQGQGTEAFF.

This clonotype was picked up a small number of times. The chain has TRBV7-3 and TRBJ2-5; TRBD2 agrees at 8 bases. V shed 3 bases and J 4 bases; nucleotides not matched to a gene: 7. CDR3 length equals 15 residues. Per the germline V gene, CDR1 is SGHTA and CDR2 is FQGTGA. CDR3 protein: CASSLTGGRVETQYF. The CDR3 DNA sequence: TGTGCCAGCAGCTTGACGGGGGGGAGGGTAGAGACCCAGTACTTC.

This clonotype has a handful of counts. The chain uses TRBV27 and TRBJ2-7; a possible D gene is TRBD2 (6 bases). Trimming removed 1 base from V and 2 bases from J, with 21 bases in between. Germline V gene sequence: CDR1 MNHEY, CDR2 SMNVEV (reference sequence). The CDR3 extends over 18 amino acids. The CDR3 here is CASSLYPSAAGSTYEQYF. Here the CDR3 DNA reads TGTGCCAGCAGTTTATACCCGTCGGCAGCGGGTTCGACCTACGAGCAGTACTTC.

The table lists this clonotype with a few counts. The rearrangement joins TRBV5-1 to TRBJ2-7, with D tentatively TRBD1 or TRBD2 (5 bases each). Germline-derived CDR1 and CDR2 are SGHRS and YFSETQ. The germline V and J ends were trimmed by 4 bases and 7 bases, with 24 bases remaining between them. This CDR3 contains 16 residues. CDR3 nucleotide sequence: TGCGCCAGCAGCGGAAGGGACCCGGTGACTAAGGGAGAGCAGTACTTC. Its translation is CASSGRDPVTKGEQYF.

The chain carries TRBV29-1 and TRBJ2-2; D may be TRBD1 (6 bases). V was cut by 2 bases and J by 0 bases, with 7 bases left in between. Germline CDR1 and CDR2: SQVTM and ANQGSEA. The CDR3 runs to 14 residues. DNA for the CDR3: TGCAGCGTTGAAAACAGGGCGAACACCGGGGAGCTGTTTTTT. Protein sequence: CSVENRANTGELFF.